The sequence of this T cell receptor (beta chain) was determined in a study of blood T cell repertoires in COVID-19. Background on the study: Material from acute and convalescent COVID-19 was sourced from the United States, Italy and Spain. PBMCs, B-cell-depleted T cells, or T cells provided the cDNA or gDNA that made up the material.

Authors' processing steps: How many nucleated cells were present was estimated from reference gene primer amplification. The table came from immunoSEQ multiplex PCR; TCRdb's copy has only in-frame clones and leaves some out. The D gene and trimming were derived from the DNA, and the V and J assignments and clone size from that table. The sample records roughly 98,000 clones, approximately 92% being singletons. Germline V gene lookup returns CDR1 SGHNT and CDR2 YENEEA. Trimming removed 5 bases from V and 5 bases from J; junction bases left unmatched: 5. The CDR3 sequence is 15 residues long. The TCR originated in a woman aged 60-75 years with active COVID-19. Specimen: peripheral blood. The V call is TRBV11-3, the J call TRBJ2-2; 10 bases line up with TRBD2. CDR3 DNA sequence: TGTGCCAGCAGCCACAGCGGGAGGGCGACCGGGGAGCTGTTTTTT. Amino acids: CASSHSGRATGELFF.